The 20 T cell receptor beta chains below come from one sample, sequenced in a study of CD8+CD57+ T cells in acquired aplastic anemia. Genomic DNA served as template for TCR beta VDJ and CDR3 profiling. TCRdb re-analysed the reads in MiXCR, keeping a single row per CDR3 protein. The sample contains around 170,000 distinct CDR3 sequences, nearly 50% of which appear only once. The sequenced patients had an expansion of CD8+CD57+ cells seen by flow cytometry. Material for sequencing was sorted CD4+, CD8+, or CD8+CD57+ T cells (not recorded which) from PBMCs. These receptors were taken from a human donor with aplastic anemia.

This chain connects TRBV7-9 to TRBJ2-3; D possibly corresponds to TRBD2 (6 bases). V lost 3 bases and J lost 3, with 10 bases in between. The CDR3 sequence is 14 residues long. Germline V CDR1 and CDR2: SEHNR, FQNEAQ (reference sequence). CDR3 coding DNA: TGTGCCAGCAGCTTCCGGGGAGGAACAGATACGCAGTATTTT. Protein: CASSFRGGTDTQYF. The full variable domain, in which reference TRBV7-9 and TRBJ2-3 provide the parts outside the CDR3, is DTGVSQNPRHKITKRGQNVTFRCDPISEHNRLYWYRQTLGQGPEFLTYFQNEAQLEKSRLLSDRFSAERPKGSFSTLEIQRTEQGDSAMYLCASSFRGGTDTQYFGPGTRLTVL.

A note on this clonotype: A read error may explain this, as a much larger clone is one base away. This chain joins TRBV12-3 or TRBV12-4 and TRBJ1-1; D unresolved. The CDR3 sequence is 14 residues long. The CDR3 is CASRAATSNTETFF. DNA of the CDR3: TGTGCCAGCAGAGCAGCCACTTCGAACACTGAAACTTTCTTT.

V is TRBV4-1 and J is TRBJ1-1; 10 nucleotides agree with TRBD1. V lost 0 bases, J lost 5 bases, and 6 bases stayed unmatched. This CDR3 comprises 16 residues. Germline values: CDR1 MGHRA, CDR2 YSYEKL. The CDR3: CASSQEGQGMITEAFF. CDR3 nucleotide sequence: TGCGCCAGCAGCCAAGAGGGACAGGGGATGATAACTGAAGCTTTCTTT.

This clonotype was seen repeatedly, ten times or more. The chain recombines TRBV12-5 with TRBJ1-1; D is possibly TRBD1 (5 bases). This CDR3 is 15 amino acids long. Deletions cut 7 bases from V and 6 bases from J, with 21 bases between. Germline-derived CDR1 and CDR2 are LGHNT and FRNRAP. CDR3 sequence (DNA): TGTGCTAGTGCCCTCAACCAGGGTCATCTTGCTGAAGCTTTCTTT. It codes for CASALNQGHLAEAFF.

Worth noting for this clonotype: The junction differs from germline at one of its ends, possibly a read error. The rearrangement joins TRBV19 to TRBJ2-1, with TRBD1 matching over 8 bases. This CDR3 comprises 14 residues. Germline V lookup: CDR1 LNHDA, CDR2 SQIVND (reference sequence). In DNA form, the CDR3 reads TGTGCCAGTAGTGTAGACAGGGGTGCTTTTGAGCAGTTCTTC. Its protein is CASSVDRGAFEQFF.

V gene TRBV10-1 combines with J gene TRBJ2-3, with D perhaps TRBD2 (5 bases). The CDR3 covers 16 residues. From germline, CDR1 is WNHNN and CDR2 SYGVQD (reference sequence). V lost 0 bases and J 1 base, leaving 11 bases between the germline ends. The chain's CDR3 is CASSESREWGTDTQYF. The CDR3 DNA reads as TGCGCCAGCAGTGAGTCTCGGGAATGGGGCACAGATACGCAGTATTTT.

The J gene is TRBJ1-5, the V gene TRBV15; no clear D gene. The length of the CDR3 is 14 residues. V was trimmed by 0 bases and J by 0 bases, leaving 3 bases between them. Germline CDR1 is LNHNV and CDR2 is YYDKDF (reference sequence). The CDR3 sequence: CATSRDGSNQPQHF. CDR3 sequence (DNA): TGTGCCACCAGCAGAGATGGTAGCAATCAGCCCCAGCATTTT.

In this sample, this clonotype turned up many times. The chain joins TRBV25-1 to TRBJ1-2; D gene ambiguous. CDR3 length: 13 amino acids. With 5 bases removed from V and 4 bases from J, the gap between germline ends came to 11 bases. The germline CDR1 and CDR2 sequences are MGHDK and SYGVNS. The CDR3 region has the DNA TGTGCCAGCAGTAAGGCTCTCGGCTATGGCTACACCTTC. This encodes CASSKALGYGYTF.

This clonotype was observed once. CDR3 amino acids: CASSGPRTSGQETQYF. The CDR3 region has the DNA TGTGCCAGCAGCGGACCCCGGACTAGCGGGCAAGAGACCCAGTACTTC. The genes are TRBV11-1 and TRBJ2-5, with 11 bases fitting TRBD2. With V trimmed by 5 bases and J by 2 bases, 7 bases remained unmatched. The CDR3 spans 16 residues. Germline V CDR1 and CDR2: SGHAT, FQDESV (reference sequence).

This clonotype occurred many times. The chain's CDR3 is CASSFLEGSPTDTQYF. CDR3 nucleotide sequence: TGTGCCAGCAGCTTCTTGGAGGGGTCCCCCACAGATACGCAGTATTTT. This chain joins TRBV7-6 and TRBJ2-3, with a possible D match to TRBD2 (6 bases). The CDR3 runs 16 residues. V was shortened by 3 bases and J by 2 bases, with 15 bases between the two germline ends. Germline V CDR1 and CDR2: SGHVS, FNYEAQ.

This chain joins TRBV24-1 and TRBJ2-1; the D call may be TRBD1 or TRBD2 (5 bases each). Germline V CDR1 and CDR2: KGHDR, SFDVKD. V was pared by 3 bases and J by 3 bases, with 11 bases between. The CDR3 is 15 amino acids. CDR3 protein: CATSDGTALYNEQFF. As DNA, the CDR3 is TGTGCCACCAGTGATGGGACCGCCCTCTACAATGAGCAGTTCTTC.

This clonotype has only one observation. The genes are TRBV25-1 and TRBJ2-7; D not resolved. V lost 3 bases and J 0 bases, leaving 9 bases between the germline ends. The germline V gene encodes CDR1 MGHDK and CDR2 SYGVNS. The CDR3 spans 14 residues. CDR3 sequence (DNA): TGTGCCAGCAGTGACAGTTTCCTCTCCTACGAGCAGTACTTC. This sequence encodes CASSDSFLSYEQYF.

This clonotype appeared once. The chain employs TRBV19 and TRBJ2-2; D is unclear. The CDR3 runs 13 residues. The ends were cut back, 3 bases at V and 5 bases at J, with 7 bases in the middle. Germline V lookup: CDR1 LNHDA, CDR2 SQIVND (reference sequence). For the CDR3, the DNA is TGTGCCAGTAGTATTGTGGCGACCGGGGAGCTGTTTTTT. Residues: CASSIVATGELFF.

The chain carries TRBV28 and TRBJ1-6, with unresolved D. Germline V CDR1 and CDR2: MDHEN, SYDVKM. The CDR3 has 12 residues. Between the trimmed V and J ends, which lost 7 bases and 9 bases, there was a span of 10 bases. The CDR3 reads CASTGRVSPLHF. The CDR3 DNA is TGTGCCAGCACAGGACGAGTTTCACCCCTCCACTTT.

This clonotype was found a few times. This chain uses TRBV24-1 with TRBJ1-2; D remains unclear. CDR3 length: 15 residues. V gave up 4 bases and J gave up 1 base, with 12 bases separating them. Germline V lookup: CDR1 KGHDR, CDR2 SFDVKD. CDR3 in amino acids: CATSDPRTGNYGYTF. The CDR3 nucleotides are TGTGCCACCAGTGACCCCAGGACGGGTAACTATGGCTACACCTTC.

Ten or more counts support this clonotype. The J gene is TRBJ2-7, the V gene TRBV7-9; 7 bases line up with TRBD1. The CDR3 is 15 residues long. V was pared by 3 bases and J by 2 bases, with 7 bases of the junction left unmatched. Germline loops: CDR1 SEHNR, CDR2 FQNEAQ (reference sequence). The CDR3 sequence: CASSFPRDRTYEQYF. The CDR3 region has the DNA TGTGCCAGCAGCTTCCCCCGGGACAGAACCTACGAGCAGTACTTC.

This clonotype was observed a handful of times. CDR3 sequence: CASRGVLRYGYTF. The CDR3 DNA follows: TGTGCCAGCAGAGGGGTCCTTCGGTATGGCTACACCTTC. The genes are TRBV2 and TRBJ1-2, with TRBD1 as a possible D gene (5 bases). This CDR3 is 13 amino acids long. CDR1 and CDR2 from the germline V gene are SNHLY and FYNNEI. The germline V and J ends were trimmed by 6 bases and 5 bases, with 13 bases remaining between them.

This clonotype has a handful of counts. This rearrangement joins TRBV7-7 to TRBJ1-1; the D is unclear. The CDR3 extends over 13 amino acids. The ends were cut back, 5 bases at V and 0 bases at J, with 7 bases in the middle. Germline values: CDR1 SSHAT, CDR2 FNYEAQ (reference sequence). The CDR3: CASSMTLNTEAFF. Here the CDR3 DNA reads TGTGCCAGCAGCATGACATTGAACACTGAAGCTTTCTTT.

The chain links TRBV7-2 to TRBJ1-2, with 7 bases that match TRBD1. The V and J ends lost 1 base and 6 bases, in that order; junction bases with no gene match: 5. Germline loops: CDR1 SGHTA, CDR2 FQGNSA. The CDR3 loop spans 14 amino acids. DNA for the CDR3: TGTGCCAGCAGCTTAGTGGCGACAGGGAATGGCTACACCTTC. It is translated as CASSLVATGNGYTF.

The chain is built from TRBV7-2 and TRBJ2-7; D tentatively fits TRBD1 or TRBD2 (5 bases each). CDR1 is SGHTA and CDR2 is FQGNSA in the germline V gene. The length of the CDR3 is 15 residues. V dropped 4 bases and J dropped 1 base, with 14 bases sitting between them. The CDR3 spells CASSSRRDGSYEQYF. CDR3 in DNA: TGTGCCAGCAGCTCTCGACGGGACGGATCCTACGAGCAGTACTTC.